Included here is one TCR beta chain sequence, with context. No antigen is known for it. V gave up 6 bases and J gave up 4 bases, with 18 bases separating them. Germline CDR1 LNHNV, CDR2 YYDKDF (reference sequence). The CDR3 is 15 amino acids. The data derive from a study of blood T cells in healthy people across ages. Broader study findings: Diversity estimates drawn from one million T cells were deemed underestimates.

Combining a sample-barcoded 5' primer with a J-beta primer mix, a second PCR ran for roughly 7 to 12 cycles. TCRdb reprocessed the 5' RACE reads with MiXCR, giving one entry per CDR3 protein. Seen here are around 1.5 million distinct CDR3 sequences, around 36% observed once, and the top ten hold around 11%. The chain uses TRBV15 and TRBJ1-2; D gene unclear. This receptor was identified in a woman aged 25 to 39 in good health. Sequenced sample: blood. The chain's CDR3 is CATSGLDEGSYGYTF. The DNA for the CDR3 is TGTGCCACCAGTGGACTGGACGAAGGAAGCTATGGCTACACCTTC.